Following are 10 T cell receptor beta chains from one sample sequenced in a study of cytomegalovirus exposure and HLA in healthy donors. TCRdb's copy holds only in-frame clones and misses some; the assay was immunoSEQ multiplex PCR. This sample has 57,000 or so clones, with approximately 96% found just once. Sample: PBMCs. The source of these receptors is a man aged 18 to 29 in good health and CMV-seronegative.

The chain joins TRBV2 to TRBJ1-1; weak D call: TRBD1 (5 bases). Trimming took 6 bases from V and 10 from J, leaving 24 bases between them. The CDR3 is 15 residues long. Germline V gene sequence: CDR1 SNHLY, CDR2 FYNNEI. CDR3 in DNA: TGTGCCAGCAGCCCCAGAGGAGGGGTGGAACTCGGAGCTTTCTTT. It translates to CASSPRGGVELGAFF.

This clone was seen only once. CDR3 sequence reads: CASSVGGGQGNNEQFF. DNA for the CDR3: TGTGCCAGCAGCGTAGGGGGGGGACAGGGAAACAATGAGCAGTTCTTC. The V call is TRBV9, the J call TRBJ2-1; 9 nucleotides line up with TRBD1. CDR3 length: 16 amino acids. After removal of 0 bases from V and 5 bases from J, the junction contained 6 bases not matched to a gene. Germline V gene lookup returns CDR1 SGDLS and CDR2 YYNGEE.

The chain employs TRBV2 and TRBJ1-5, with 7 bases aligning to TRBD1. V shed 6 bases, J shed 0 bases, and the junction held 14 bases outside the gene matches. CDR3 length: 18 residues. CDR1 SNHLY and CDR2 FYNNEI come from the germline V gene. CDR3 protein: CASRGRDSSIDSNQPQHF. In nucleotides, the CDR3 is TGTGCCAGCAGGGGACGGGACAGCTCTATTGATAGCAATCAGCCCCAGCATTTT.

V gene TRBV9 combines with J gene TRBJ2-5, with D possibly being TRBD2 (5 bases). Germline V lookup: CDR1 SGDLS, CDR2 YYNGEE. This CDR3 comprises 15 residues. The V end lost 4 bases, the J end lost 3 bases, and 16 bases lay between the germline ends. The CDR3 coding sequence is TGTGCCAGCAGCAACCGGCCAACGGGGAAAGAGACCCAGTACTTC. Protein sequence: CASSNRPTGKETQYF.

V and J are TRBV19 and TRBJ2-7; 10 nucleotides line up with TRBD2. Germline V CDR1 and CDR2: LNHDA, SQIVND (reference sequence). With 1 base clipped from V and 0 bases from J, the junction kept 0 bases outside the gene matches. CDR3 size: 15 residues. In DNA, the CDR3 is TGTGCCAGTAGTATAGCTAGCGGGAGCTCCTACGAGCAGTACTTC. Translated: CASSIASGSSYEQYF.

This clone was detected once. This chain links TRBV21-1 with TRBJ1-5. TRBV21-1 is labeled a pseudogene. The CDR3 sequence is 14 residues long. The CDR3 reads CASVRGSDNQPQHF. The CDR3 DNA follows: TGTGCCAGCGTGCGGGGATCAGACAATCAGCCCCAGCATTTT.

The chain recombines TRBV6-1 with TRBJ2-7, with 7 bases lining up with TRBD2. V trimming: 4 bases; J trimming: 0 bases; junction bases outside the gene matches: 6. CDR3 length: 15 residues. Germline CDR1 is MNHNS and CDR2 is SASEGT. Written as DNA, the CDR3 is TGTGCCAGCAGTGCGGGGGGATACAGCTCCTACGAGCAGTACTTC. The encoded protein is CASSAGGYSSYEQYF.

The genes are TRBV27 and TRBJ2-2, with TRBD2 identical over 8 bases. This CDR3 contains 15 residues. The V and J ends lost 3 bases and 7 bases, in that order; junction bases with no gene match: 7. Germline-derived CDR1 and CDR2 are MNHEY and SMNVEV (reference sequence). This chain's CDR3 is CASSFAAGAGGELFF. The CDR3 DNA reads as TGTGCCAGCAGTTTTGCAGCGGGAGCCGGCGGGGAGCTGTTTTTT.

CDR3 DNA: TGTGCCAGCAGCTTGGTTTATTTCTTCAGGGTCAAAAACACTGAAGCTTTCTTT. Residues: CASSLVYFFRVKNTEAFF. V and J are TRBV5-8 and TRBJ1-1; TRBD1 is a possible D gene (5 bases). CDR1 is SGHTS and CDR2 is YDEGEE in the germline V gene. V was shortened by 0 bases and J by 2 bases, with 20 bases between the two germline ends. The CDR3 extends over 18 amino acids.

The CDR3: CASSPSNPTPEQYF. CDR3 bases: TGTGCCAGCAGCCCGAGCAACCCCACCCCCGAGCAGTACTTC. This rearrangement joins TRBV11-2 to TRBJ2-7; no definite D call. V shed 5 bases and J shed 6 bases, with 17 bases lying between them. Germline V gene data show CDR1 as SGHAT and CDR2 as FQNNGV. CDR3 size: 14 residues.